The clone carrying this T cell receptor (beta chain) was detected many times. Its antigen remains unknown. The sample comes from a study of early T cells in non-severe SARS-CoV-2 infection. The CDR3 has 15 residues. The germline gives CDR1 SGHNT, CDR2 YYREEE (reference sequence). Between the trimmed V and J ends, which lost 4 bases and 2 bases, there was a span of 10 bases. TCRdb re-called the 5' RACE reads with MiXCR, one entry per CDR3 protein. The repertoire holds tens of thousands of distinct CDR3 sequences, with 10% to 15% as singletons. Points from the study as a whole: CD4 and private specificities were missed by VDJdb matching, which favored anti-spike CD8 responses.

The sequenced sample was whole blood. The sequence came from an adult who was a healthcare worker with PCR-confirmed SARS-CoV-2 infection or an uninfected control (not recorded which). V and J are TRBV5-4 and TRBJ1-6, with D hard to call. The CDR3 DNA reads TGTGCCAGCAGCCCCACCGGGGCCTATAATTCACCCCTCCACTTT. It translates to CASSPTGAYNSPLHF.